This T cell receptor (beta chain) emerged from a study of T cell changes during pregnancy in multiple sclerosis. Method: immunoSEQ multiplex PCR; TCRdb's copy keeps in-frame clones and lacks some. Of about 40,000 clones listed, almost 95% are singletons. The TCR comes from a female donor with multiple sclerosis, enrolled in a pregnancy study. Sample: CD4+ T cells from peripheral blood mononuclear cells, taken before pregnancy.

The CDR3 nucleotides read TGCGCCAGCACCGCGGGGGCGCAAAACCACGAGCAGTACTTC. It encodes CASTAGAQNHEQYF. This chain links TRBV5-1 with TRBJ2-7, with D perhaps matching TRBD2 (7 bases). V was pared by 6 bases and J by 5 bases, with 18 bases between. Germline V gives CDR1 SGHRS, CDR2 YFSETQ. The CDR3 is 14 residues long.